This T cell receptor (beta chain) was identified during a study of T cells in tuberculosis. At the level of the study: CD1B tetramers identified T cells specific for mycobacterial lipid GMM. PBMC were archived before or within 7 days of starting treatment.

Each patient had positive sputum smear microscopy and/or positive culture. CDR1 is LNHDA, CDR2 SQIVND, per germline (reference sequence). The CDR3 covers 20 residues. With V trimmed by 5 bases and J by 7 bases, 24 bases remained unmatched. Sequencing was performed with immunoSEQ multiplex PCR; in TCRdb, only in-frame clones are kept and a portion is missing. The sample consists of more than 9,000 clones, around 94% of them appearing once. Notes on this clone: Its antigen is unidentified.

Study-wide results and caveats: Smaller alpha distances in active tuberculosis partly reflected shorter CDR3-alpha lengths.

Sequenced: PBMCs. The chain is built from TRBV19 and TRBJ2-1; 9 positions match TRBD1. The receptor was derived from an adult with tuberculosis. Written as DNA, the CDR3 is TGTGCCAGTAGTCATACGGGACAGGGTCCTTTCGTTAGTTTAAGGAATGAGCAGTTCTTC. Protein: CASSHTGQGPFVSLRNEQFF.